Listed here are 23 T cell receptor beta chains from one sample, sequenced in a study of T cell repertoires in cytomegalovirus infection. MiXCR was run by TCRdb on the reads, yielding one entry per CDR3 protein. In the table there are 550,000 to 700,000 distinct CDR3 sequences, around 40% of which are singletons. The antigens these receptors bind are not known. Sequences were derived from cultured PBMCs, sampled from culture after CMV antigen stimulation. These receptors originate from a human donor in good health (CMV status not recorded). Some clones in this sample may be carry-over from other donors' samples.

The rearrangement links TRBV5-4 to TRBJ2-3, with 7 bases lining up with TRBD2. Trimming cost V 0 bases and J 4 bases; bases outside gene matches: 5. The CDR3 runs 15 residues. Germline CDR1 SGHNT, CDR2 YYREEE (reference sequence). The CDR3 sequence: CASSLAGRFADTQYF. As DNA, the CDR3 is TGTGCCAGCAGCTTGGCCGGGAGGTTCGCAGATACGCAGTATTTT. Supplemented by reference TRBV5-4 and TRBJ2-3, the full variable domain reads ETGVTQSPTHLIKTRGQQVTLRCSSQSGHNTVSWYQQALGQGPQFIFQYYREEENGRGNFPPRFSGLQFPNYSSELNVNALELDDSALYLCASSLAGRFADTQYFGPGTRLTVL.

The chain combines TRBV19 with TRBJ1-5; D is ambiguous. Germline V gene lookup returns CDR1 LNHDA and CDR2 SQIVND (reference sequence). CDR3 length equals 17 residues. V lost 5 bases and J lost 7, with 24 bases in between. The CDR3 region is CASSPLGLPRTDQPQHF. The DNA of the CDR3 is TGTGCCAGTAGTCCACTGGGCCTTCCCCGCACGGACCAGCCCCAGCATTTT.

The rearrangement joins TRBV2 to TRBJ2-7; TRBD2 is a possible D gene (5 bases). The V gene lost 8 bases and the J gene lost 3 bases, with 20 bases spanning the gap. CDR1 is SNHLY and CDR2 is FYNNEI in the germline V gene. The CDR3 sequence is 15 residues long. The CDR3 loop reads CASGQGGLARYEQYF. In DNA, the CDR3 is TGTGCCAGCGGGCAAGGTGGTCTAGCCCGCTACGAGCAGTACTTC.

V usage is TRBV20-1 and J usage is TRBJ2-2; 8 bases align to TRBD1. CDR3 length: 14 residues. V gave up 3 bases and J gave up 4 bases; unmatched junction bases: 4. CDR1 is DFQATT, CDR2 SNEGSKA, per germline (reference sequence). The DNA of the CDR3 is TGCAGTGCTAGGGACAGGGAAACCACCGGGGAGCTGTTTTTT. Its translation is CSARDRETTGELFF.

V and J are TRBV6-1 and TRBJ1-1; D gene unclear. The CDR3 contains 15 residues. Trimming pared 5 bases from V and 0 bases from J, leaving 13 bases between. Germline V CDR1 and CDR2: MNHNS, SASEGT. For the CDR3, the DNA is TGTGCCAGCAGTTATATTGTAGAGATGAACACTGAAGCTTTCTTT. Translating it yields CASSYIVEMNTEAFF.

The J gene is TRBJ1-2, the V gene TRBV6-5, with D maybe TRBD1 (5 bases). The V end lost 5 bases, the J end lost 8 bases, and 24 bases lay between the germline ends. This CDR3 is 16 amino acids long. In germline, CDR1 is MNHEY, CDR2 SVGAGI. CDR3 sequence: CASSHSSGTAPSGYTF. In nucleotides, the CDR3 is TGTGCCAGCAGTCACAGTTCCGGGACTGCTCCGTCGGGCTACACCTTC.

J is TRBJ2-1 and V is TRBV6-2 or TRBV6-3; D gene uncertain. The CDR3 totals 13 residues. V was shortened by 5 bases and J by 10 bases, with 15 bases between the two germline ends. Germline CDR1 and CDR2: MNHEY and SVGEGT. CDR3 DNA: TGTGCCAGCAGTGAACTCCCTGGGCTGGAGCAGTTCTTC. It translates to CASSELPGLEQFF.

This clonotype was observed a handful of times. V and J are TRBV6-6 and TRBJ2-1; 12 bases fit TRBD2. J lost 8 bases, V lost 6 bases, and 8 bases had no gene match. The CDR3 consists of 15 residues. The germline V gene has CDR1 MNHNY and CDR2 SVGAGI (reference sequence). CDR3 in amino acids: CASSPGLAGTYEQFF. The CDR3 DNA is TGTGCCAGCAGCCCCGGACTAGCGGGAACCTATGAGCAGTTCTTC.

This clonotype was seen a few times. The chain combines TRBV7-2 with TRBJ2-1; possibly TRBD1 for D (5 bases). Trimming removed 1 base at V and 4 bases at J, with 11 bases between. Germline CDR1 SGHTA, CDR2 FQGNSA. The CDR3 contains 15 residues. The CDR3 loop is CASSLEAQDYNEQFF. In nucleotides, the CDR3 is TGTGCCAGCAGCTTAGAGGCACAGGATTACAATGAGCAGTTCTTC.

This clonotype was detected a few times. The chain carries TRBV20-1 and TRBJ2-3, with 7 bases aligning to TRBD1. V dropped 7 bases and J dropped 2; count of bases not matched to a gene: 6. Germline CDR1 and CDR2: DFQATT and SNEGSKA (reference sequence). The CDR3 spans 13 residues. The CDR3 region is CSEQGHSTDTQYF. The CDR3 DNA follows: TGCAGTGAACAGGGGCACTCCACAGATACGCAGTATTTT.

Comment on this clonotype: The DNA is left out, because the CDR3 cannot be placed on it with certainty; the CDR3 is given as TCRdb lists it. CDR3 sequence: CASSTSTGDLSYEQYF. The chain uses TRBV6-5 and TRBJ2-7; TRBD1 reflects the table's D call only, with no check against the DNA. CDR1 and CDR2 from the germline V gene are MNHEY and SVGAGI. Termini included, the CDR3 measures 16 amino acids.

The chain has TRBV12-3 or TRBV12-4 and TRBJ1-5, with D possibly TRBD1 on 5 matching bases. The length of the CDR3 is 15 residues. Trimming removed 5 bases at V and 3 bases at J, with 14 bases between. The CDR3 here is CASSRLTGINQPQHF. CDR3 bases: TGTGCCAGCAGTCGACTAACAGGAATCAATCAGCCCCAGCATTTT.

The V gene is TRBV19, the J gene TRBJ1-1, with a tentative D call TRBD1 (6 bases). V lost 3 bases, J lost 6 bases, and 26 bases lay in between. Germline CDR1 is LNHDA and CDR2 is SQIVND (reference sequence). This CDR3 is built from 18 residues. The CDR3, as DNA: TGTGCCAGTAGTATTGGGGGAATGGTAGACAGGCGGGCGGCTGAAGCTTTCTTT. The encoded protein is CASSIGGMVDRRAAEAFF.

V gene TRBV29-1 combines with J gene TRBJ2-2; 7 bases fit TRBD1. The CDR3 extends over 15 amino acids. Germline CDR1 SQVTM, CDR2 ANQGSEA. The junction had 8 bases not matched to a gene; V was cut back by 6 bases and J by 1 base. The CDR3 DNA is TGCAGCGTGGAAACGGGACAGAGGAACACCGGGGAGCTGTTTTTT. It is translated as CSVETGQRNTGELFF.

The rearrangement joins TRBV7-6 to TRBJ1-2; possible D gene TRBD1, 6 bases. Germline values: CDR1 SGHVS, CDR2 FNYEAQ. V shed 10 bases and J shed 4 bases, with 19 bases lying between them. The CDR3 is 14 residues long. This CDR3 is CATFIQGASYGYTF. The CDR3 region has the DNA TGTGCCACCTTTATACAGGGAGCTTCCTATGGCTACACCTTC.

The rearrangement uses TRBV4-3 and TRBJ1-5; D perhaps matches TRBD1 (5 bases). The length of the CDR3 is 14 residues. Deletions cut 0 bases from V and 5 bases from J, with 8 bases between. Germline V gives CDR1 LGHNA, CDR2 YSLEER. The CDR3 DNA sequence: TGCGCCAGCAGCCAAGATCCCAGGGATCAGCCCCAGCATTTT. This encodes CASSQDPRDQPQHF.

This clonotype was counted many times. The CDR3 sequence: CASSPDGLNTEAFF. The CDR3 bases are TGTGCCAGCAGCCCAGACGGTCTGAACACTGAAGCTTTCTTT. The genes are TRBV7-2 and TRBJ1-1, with D hard to call. V was clipped by 5 bases and J by 0 bases, with 10 bases between them. Germline V CDR1 and CDR2: SGHTA, FQGNSA. CDR3 length: 14 residues.

This clonotype appeared once. V usage is TRBV5-1 and J usage is TRBJ1-1, with D perhaps matching TRBD1 (6 bases). The CDR3 runs to 15 residues. CDR1 and CDR2 from the germline V gene are SGHRS and YFSETQ. Between the trimmed V and J ends, which lost 0 bases and 2 bases, there was a span of 11 bases. In nucleotides, the CDR3 is TGCGCCAGCAGCTTGGGGATAGGGGGAAACACTGAAGCTTTCTTT. Translation gives CASSLGIGGNTEAFF.

This clonotype was found a few times. The chain links TRBV7-6 to TRBJ2-1, with D possibly being TRBD2 (6 bases). The length of the CDR3 is 13 residues. V shed 4 bases and J shed 7 bases, with 11 bases lying between them. Germline V gives CDR1 SGHVS, CDR2 FNYEAQ. Here the CDR3 reads CASSSGEGNEQFF. In nucleotides, the CDR3 is TGTGCCAGCAGCTCGGGAGAGGGAAATGAGCAGTTCTTC. The variable domain in full, with the rest retrieved from reference TRBV7-6 and TRBJ2-1, is GAGVSQSPRYKVTKRGQDVALRCDPISGHVSLYWYRQALGQGPEFLTYFNYEAQQDKSGLPNDRFSAERPEGSISTLTIQRTEQRDSAMYRCASSSGEGNEQFFGPGTRLTVL.

This chain uses TRBV5-6 with TRBJ1-1; D uncertain. The ends were cut back, 1 base at V and 6 bases at J, with 10 bases in the middle. CDR1 SGHDT and CDR2 YYEEEE come from the germline V gene. The CDR3 loop spans 13 amino acids. The CDR3 loop is CASSLWKNPEAFF. In DNA, the CDR3 is TGTGCCAGCAGCTTGTGGAAAAACCCTGAAGCTTTCTTT.

The chain uses TRBV20-1 and TRBJ2-1, with D possibly matching TRBD2 (5 bases). This CDR3 contains 12 residues. Germline lookup yields CDR1 DFQATT and CDR2 SNEGSKA (reference sequence). Trimming stripped 2 bases from V and 11 bases from J, with 13 bases between. The CDR3 loop is CSARSLARKQFF. The CDR3 DNA reads as TGCAGTGCTAGATCTCTAGCTAGGAAGCAGTTCTTC.

The sample holds a few counts of this clonotype. V is TRBV4-1 and J is TRBJ1-4; the match to TRBD1 covers 10 bases. Losses at the gene ends were 4 bases for V and 8 bases for J; bases not matched to a gene: 10. This CDR3 is built from 16 residues. Germline loops: CDR1 MGHRA, CDR2 YSYEKL. The CDR3 bases are TGCGCCAGCAGCCGGACAGGGGGGGTGATTGGCGAAAAACTGTTTTTT. Its protein product is CASSRTGGVIGEKLFF.

There are a few counts of this clonotype. Germline and junction disagree at one end, which may indicate a read error. V usage is TRBV20-1 and J usage is TRBJ2-3; D ambiguous. This CDR3 is 16 amino acids long. In germline, CDR1 is DFQATT, CDR2 SNEGSKA (reference sequence). DNA for the CDR3: TGCAGTGCTCAAATCGGTGGCGCCAGGAAAACAGAAACGCAGTATTTT. This gives the protein CSAQIGGARKTETQYF.